The entry below describes one T cell receptor (beta chain). The antigen is unknown. The CDR3 sequence is 15 residues long. V gave up 5 bases and J gave up 3 bases; unmatched junction bases: 7. The germline gives CDR1 MNHEY, CDR2 SVGAGI. The data originate from a study of T cells in localized non-small cell lung cancer. Notes on the study in general: Maximal T cell clonality occurred in uninvolved adjacent lung, with tumor ranking below it.

Profiled with immunoSEQ multiplex PCR; TCRdb holds only in-frame clones, not every one. The sample carries nearly 25,000 clones, roughly 90% recorded once. Sequenced material: peripheral blood, taken before any cancer treatment. This sequence was found in a woman aged 35 to 70 with stage I lung adenocarcinoma. V usage is TRBV6-5 and J usage is TRBJ2-3, with TRBD2 matching 8 bases. DNA for the CDR3: TGTGCCAGCAGTCTACTAGCGGACCAAACAGATACGCAGTATTTT. Amino acids: CASSLLADQTDTQYF.